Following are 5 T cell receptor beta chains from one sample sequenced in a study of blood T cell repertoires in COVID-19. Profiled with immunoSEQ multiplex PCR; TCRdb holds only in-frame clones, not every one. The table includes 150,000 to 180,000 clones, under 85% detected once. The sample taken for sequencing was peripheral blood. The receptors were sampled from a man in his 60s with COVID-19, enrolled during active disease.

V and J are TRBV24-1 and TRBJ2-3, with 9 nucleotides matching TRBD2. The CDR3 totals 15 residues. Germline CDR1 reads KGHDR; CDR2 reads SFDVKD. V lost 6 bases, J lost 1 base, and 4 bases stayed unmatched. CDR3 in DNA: TGTGCCACCAGTACGCGGGAGGGCGGCACAGATACGCAGTATTTT. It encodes CATSTREGGTDTQYF.

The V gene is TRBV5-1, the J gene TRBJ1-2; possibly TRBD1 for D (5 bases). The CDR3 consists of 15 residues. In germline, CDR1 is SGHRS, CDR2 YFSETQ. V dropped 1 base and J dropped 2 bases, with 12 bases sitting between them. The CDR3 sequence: CASSLTGVGNYGYTF. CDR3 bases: TGCGCCAGCAGCTTGACAGGAGTCGGGAACTATGGCTACACCTTC.

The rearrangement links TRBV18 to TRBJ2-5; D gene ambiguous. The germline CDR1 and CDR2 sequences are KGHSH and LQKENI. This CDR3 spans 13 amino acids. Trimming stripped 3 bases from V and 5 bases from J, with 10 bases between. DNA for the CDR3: TGTGCCAGCTCACCGTTTTCTAAGGAGACCCAGTACTTC. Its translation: CASSPFSKETQYF.

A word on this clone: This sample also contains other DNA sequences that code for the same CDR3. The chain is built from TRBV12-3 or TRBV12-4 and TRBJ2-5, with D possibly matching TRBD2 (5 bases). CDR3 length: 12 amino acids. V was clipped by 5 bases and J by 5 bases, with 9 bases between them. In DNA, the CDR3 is TGTGCCAGCAGTCCTCGAGGGGAGACCCAGTACTTC. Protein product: CASSPRGETQYF.

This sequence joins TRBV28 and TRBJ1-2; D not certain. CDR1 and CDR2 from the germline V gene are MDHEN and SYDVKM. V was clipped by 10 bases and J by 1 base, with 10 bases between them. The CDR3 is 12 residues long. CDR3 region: CATFRGNYGYTF. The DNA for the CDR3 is TGTGCCACCTTTAGAGGTAACTATGGCTACACCTTC.